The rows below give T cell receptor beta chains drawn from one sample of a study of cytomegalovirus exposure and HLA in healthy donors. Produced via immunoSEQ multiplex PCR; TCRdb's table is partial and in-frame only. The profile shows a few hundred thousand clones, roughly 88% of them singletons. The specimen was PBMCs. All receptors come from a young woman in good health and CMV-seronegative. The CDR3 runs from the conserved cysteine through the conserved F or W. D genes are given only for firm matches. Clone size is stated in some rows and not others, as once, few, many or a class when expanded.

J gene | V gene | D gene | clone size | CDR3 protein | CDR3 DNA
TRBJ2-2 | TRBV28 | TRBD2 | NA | CASSLLRTSGNTGELFF | TGTGCCAGCAGTTTATTGAGGACTAGCGGGAACACCGGGGAGCTGTTTTTT
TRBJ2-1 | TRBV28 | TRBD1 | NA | CASRRDREYNEQFF | TGTGCCAGCAGGAGGGACAGGGAATACAATGAGCAGTTCTTC
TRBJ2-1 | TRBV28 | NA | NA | CASSPLGVRYNEQFF | TGTGCCAGCAGTCCCCTCGGGGTCCGGTACAATGAGCAGTTCTTC
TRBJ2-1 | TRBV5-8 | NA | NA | CASTLPGGGRFNEQFF | TGTGCCAGCACCCTCCCCGGGGGCGGGAGATTCAATGAGCAGTTCTTC
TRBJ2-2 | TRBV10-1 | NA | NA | CASSEGAGLGTGELFF | TGCGCCAGCAGTGAAGGAGCGGGCTTGGGCACCGGGGAGCTGTTTTTT
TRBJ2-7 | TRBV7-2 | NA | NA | CASSPSPRNEQYF | TGTGCCAGCAGCCCCTCCCCGCGAAACGAGCAGTACTTC
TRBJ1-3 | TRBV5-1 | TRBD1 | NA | CASSLAAGGASGNTIYF | TGCGCCAGCAGCTTGGCCGCAGGGGGCGCATCGGGAAACACCATATATTTT
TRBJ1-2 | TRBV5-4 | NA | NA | CASSLGGRLGYTF | TGTGCCAGCAGCTTGGGGGGGCGCCTTGGCTACACCTTC
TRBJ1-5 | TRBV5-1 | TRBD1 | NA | CASSPGDRGLNQPQHF | TGCGCCAGCAGCCCGGGGGACAGGGGGCTCAATCAGCCCCAGCATTTT
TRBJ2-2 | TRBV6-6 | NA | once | CASSYSKGIRELFF | TGTGCCAGCAGTTACTCTAAGGGGATCAGGGAGCTGTTTTTT
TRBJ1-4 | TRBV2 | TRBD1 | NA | CASRPTGARDEKLFF | TGTGCCAGCAGGCCTACAGGGGCAAGGGATGAAAAACTGTTTTTT
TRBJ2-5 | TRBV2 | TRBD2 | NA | CASKGSGGFREQYF | TGTGCCAGCAAAGGTAGCGGGGGGTTCAGGGAGCAGTACTTC
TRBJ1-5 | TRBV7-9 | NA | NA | CASSSYQGSNQPQHF | TGTGCCAGCAGCTCCTACCAGGGTAGCAATCAGCCCCAGCATTTT
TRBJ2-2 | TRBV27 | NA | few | CASSFLRVGAGELFF | TGTGCCAGCAGTTTTCTACGGGTAGGCGCCGGGGAGCTGTTTTTT
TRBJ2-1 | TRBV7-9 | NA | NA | CASYRDGNEQFF | TGTGCCAGCTACAGGGACGGCAATGAGCAGTTCTTC
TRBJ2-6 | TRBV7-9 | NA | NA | CASSLGPGSSGANVLTF | TGTGCCAGCAGCTTAGGTCCAGGTAGCTCTGGGGCCAACGTCCTGACTTTC
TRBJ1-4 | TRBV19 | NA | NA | CASSANRNEKLFF | TGTGCCAGTAGTGCCAACAGGAATGAAAAACTGTTTTTT
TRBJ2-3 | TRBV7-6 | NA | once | CASSLVPTDTQYF | TGTGCCAGCAGCTTAGTCCCTACAGATACGCAGTATTTT
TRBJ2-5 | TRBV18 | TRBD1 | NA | CASSPGTGVETQYF | TGTGCCAGCTCACCGGGGACAGGTGTAGAGACCCAGTACTTC
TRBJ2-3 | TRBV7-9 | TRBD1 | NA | CASSLPGQAVDTQYF | TGTGCCAGCAGCTTACCTGGACAGGCGGTAGATACGCAGTATTTT
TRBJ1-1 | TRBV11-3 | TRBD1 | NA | CASSPGTGVEAFF | TGTGCCAGCAGCCCAGGGACAGGGGTTGAAGCTTTCTTT
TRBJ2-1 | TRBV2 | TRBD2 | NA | CATLSGRAYNEQFF | TGTGCCACCTTGTCCGGGAGGGCTTACAATGAGCAGTTCTTC
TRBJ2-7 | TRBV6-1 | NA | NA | CASSEEEGGSYEQYF | TGTGCCAGCAGTGAAGAGGAAGGGGGCTCCTACGAGCAGTACTTC
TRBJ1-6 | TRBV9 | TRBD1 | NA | CASSVEQGDSPLHF | TGTGCCAGCAGCGTAGAACAGGGGGATTCACCCCTCCACTTT
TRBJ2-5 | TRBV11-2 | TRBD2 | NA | CASSLDRSRAGGGETQYF | TGTGCCAGCAGCTTAGATCGAAGCAGGGCCGGGGGGGGAGAGACCCAGTACTTC
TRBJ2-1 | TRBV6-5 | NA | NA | CASSGTRLPEQFF | TGTGCCAGCAGTGGCACGAGGCTACCCGAGCAGTTCTTC
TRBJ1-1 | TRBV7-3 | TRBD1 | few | CASKDRTAEAFF | TGTGCCAGCAAGGACAGGACGGCTGAAGCTTTCTTT
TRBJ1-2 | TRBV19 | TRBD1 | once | CASSAWDSQYGYTF | TGTGCCAGTAGTGCCTGGGACAGCCAGTATGGCTACACCTTC
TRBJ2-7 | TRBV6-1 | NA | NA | CASTGIAYEQYF | TGTGCCAGCACAGGGATTGCGTACGAGCAGTACTTC
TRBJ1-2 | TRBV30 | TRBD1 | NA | CAWRPTGGGNYGYTF | TGTGCCTGGAGACCGACAGGGGGCGGAAACTATGGCTACACCTTC
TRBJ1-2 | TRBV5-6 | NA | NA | CAGLGADGYTF | TGTGCCGGTCTGGGGGCCGATGGCTACACCTTC
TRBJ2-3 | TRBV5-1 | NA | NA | CASSFTDYTDTQYF | TGCGCCAGCAGCTTTACGGACTACACAGATACGCAGTATTTT
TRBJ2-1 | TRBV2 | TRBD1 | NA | CASSEVNRGSYNEQFF | TGTGCCAGCAGTGAAGTTAACAGGGGATCCTACAATGAGCAGTTCTTC
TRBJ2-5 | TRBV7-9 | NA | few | CASSHRDTFGETQYF | TGTGCCAGCAGCCACCGGGACACCTTTGGAGAGACCCAGTACTTC
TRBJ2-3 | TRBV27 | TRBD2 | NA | CASSLSTGGSTDTQYF | TGTGCCAGCAGTTTATCGACGGGGGGGAGCACAGATACGCAGTATTTT
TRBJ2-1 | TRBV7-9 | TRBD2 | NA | CASSPIAGPSLNSYNEQFF | TGTGCCAGCAGCCCAATAGCGGGGCCCTCCCTCAACTCCTACAATGAGCAGTTCTTC
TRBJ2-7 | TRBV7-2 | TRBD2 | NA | CASSLESSSGRYEQYF | TGTGCCAGCAGCTTAGAATCGTCTAGCGGGAGGTACGAGCAGTACTTC
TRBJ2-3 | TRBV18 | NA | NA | CASSSQMAGGTDTQYF | TGTGCCAGCTCAAGTCAAATGGCAGGGGGCACAGATACGCAGTATTTT
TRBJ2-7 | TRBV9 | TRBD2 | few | CASSVGTSDYEQYF | TGTGCCAGCAGCGTAGGCACTAGCGACTACGAGCAGTACTTC
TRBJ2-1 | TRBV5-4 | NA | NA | CASSPTWGGGVMDEQFF | TGTGCCAGCAGCCCCACCTGGGGAGGGGGGGTAATGGATGAGCAGTTCTTC
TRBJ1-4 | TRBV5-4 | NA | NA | CASSPRGGTNEKLFF | TGTGCCAGCAGCCCCCGGGGGGGGACTAATGAAAAACTGTTTTTT
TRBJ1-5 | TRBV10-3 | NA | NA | CAISTGLGDYQPQHF | TGTGCCATATCGACGGGGTTGGGCGACTATCAGCCCCAGCATTTT
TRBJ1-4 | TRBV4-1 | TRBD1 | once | CASSPGGQGATNEKLFF | TGCGCCAGCAGCCCCGGAGGACAGGGGGCGACCAATGAAAAACTGTTTTTT
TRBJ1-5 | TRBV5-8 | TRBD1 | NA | CASSPGTGLGNQPQHF | TGTGCCAGCAGCCCCGGGACAGGGTTGGGCAATCAGCCCCAGCATTTT
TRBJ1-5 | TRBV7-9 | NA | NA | CASSLGSTSRQPQHF | TGTGCCAGCAGCTTAGGATCGACATCGCGACAGCCCCAGCATTTT
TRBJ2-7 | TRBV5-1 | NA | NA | CASSLALGLNYEQYF | TGCGCCAGCAGCTTGGCCTTGGGGCTGAACTACGAGCAGTACTTC
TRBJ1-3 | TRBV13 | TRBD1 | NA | CASSSRQGLPGNTIYF | TGTGCCAGCAGCTCCCGACAGGGTCTCCCTGGAAACACCATATATTTT
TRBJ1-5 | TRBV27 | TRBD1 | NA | CASGQGVGGNQPQHF | TGTGCCAGCGGACAGGGGGTGGGAGGCAATCAGCCCCAGCATTTT
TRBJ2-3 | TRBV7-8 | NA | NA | CASSLVEVGGRLTDTQYF | TGTGCCAGCAGCCTTGTGGAGGTCGGAGGGCGTCTCACAGATACGCAGTATTTT
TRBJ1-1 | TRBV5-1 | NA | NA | CASSLPGNTEAFF | TGCGCCAGCAGCTTGCCCGGGAACACTGAAGCTTTCTTT
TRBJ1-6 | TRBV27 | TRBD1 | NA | CASRGTGVDSPLHF | TGTGCCAGCAGAGGGACAGGGGTGGACTCACCCCTCCACTTT
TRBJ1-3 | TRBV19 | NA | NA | CASNKQSTSGNTIYF | TGTGCCAGTAACAAACAGTCAACCTCTGGAAACACCATATATTTT
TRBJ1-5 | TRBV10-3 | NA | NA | CAISSGDKVPQHF | TGTGCCATCAGTTCGGGAGACAAAGTGCCCCAGCATTTT
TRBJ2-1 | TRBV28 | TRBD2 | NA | CASSLFGAGGLSEQFF | TGTGCCAGCAGTTTATTCGGGGCGGGAGGGCTAAGTGAGCAGTTCTTC
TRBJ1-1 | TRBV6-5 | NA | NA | CASSYSFGRNTEAFF | TGTGCCAGCAGTTACTCTTTTGGGAGGAACACTGAAGCTTTCTTT
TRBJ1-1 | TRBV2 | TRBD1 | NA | CASSVFPGQGNEAFF | TGTGCCAGCAGTGTTTTTCCGGGACAGGGAAATGAAGCTTTCTTT
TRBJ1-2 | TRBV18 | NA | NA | CASSVTESSRANYGYTF | TGTGCCAGCTCAGTGACTGAGAGTAGTCGGGCTAACTATGGCTACACCTTC